This TCR beta chain was documented in a study of vaccination and CD4 T cells after COVID-19. On the study more broadly: Stimuli were overlapping spike peptide pools of SARS-CoV-2 and three common cold coronaviruses (HCoV-NL63, HCoV-OC43, HCoV-229E).

Noted treatment: roughly 11-day PBMC culture with coronavirus spike peptide pools or control peptides (ViraFEST assay). Peptide-pool expansion of antigen-specific T cells preceded TCR sequencing in ViraFEST. With regard to this clonotype: Antigen unknown.

With the Oncomine TCR Beta short-read assay, DNA from cultured CD4+ T cells was sequenced. In TCRdb, the PCR reads were re-called with MiXCR into one record per CDR3 protein. The sample carries about 11,000 distinct CDR3 sequences, about 28% recorded once. The clonotype was recovered from a human donor with COVID-19. Material for sequencing was cultured CD4+ T cells from blood.

DNA of the CDR3: TGCGCCAGCAGCCGACAGGGGGCTACGAACACCGGGGAGCTGTTTTTT. It encodes CASSRQGATNTGELFF. The genes are TRBV10-2 and TRBJ2-2; 10 nucleotides line up with TRBD1. Trimming at V came to 6 bases and at J to 0 bases, leaving 4 bases not matched to a gene. Germline V gene lookup returns CDR1 WSHSY and CDR2 SAAADI. This CDR3 spans 16 amino acids.